There are many counts of the clone carrying this TCR beta chain. Losses at the gene ends were 1 base for V and 9 bases for J; bases not matched to a gene: 11. This CDR3 region has 15 residues. The germline gives CDR1 PRHDT, CDR2 FYEKMQ (reference sequence). The source of the sample is a study of regulatory T cells in long-lasting Graves disease. CDR3-region Arm-PCR and iRepertoire HTBI primers produced the TCR beta libraries. TCRdb re-called the multiplex PCR reads through MiXCR, storing one row per CDR3 protein. The repertoire holds 350,000 to 450,000 distinct CDR3 sequences, with under 15% as singletons. Documented time point: newly diagnosed GD, antithyroid drugs for less than 3 months. Following extraction of RNA from PBMCs, that RNA was used to make the TCR library. The sample also formed part of further work on T cells in Graves' hyperthyroidism and ophthalmopathy.

This clonotype was sampled from a woman in her twenties or thirties with Graves disease. The chain is built from TRBV13 and TRBJ2-7; TRBD1 agrees at 8 bases. Here the sequenced sample was peripheral blood mononuclear cells (PBMCs), taken at new diagnosis, from a patient treated with antithyroid drugs. In DNA form, the CDR3 reads TGTGCCAGCAGCTTAGACAGGACAGGGATCGTCGTGCAGTACTTC. Translation: CASSLDRTGIVVQYF.